This T cell receptor beta chain was observed in a study of blood T cells in healthy people across ages. In the study overall: Capture via template switching afforded approximately one barcoded beta molecule per two T cells. Whole-study findings and limits: Because sorting was not performed, PBMCs prevented conclusive naive versus antigen-experienced comparison.

This clonotype was seen at least ten times. Antigen specificity is unknown. The CDR3 has 13 amino acids. The V gene lost 6 bases and the J gene lost 0 bases, with 7 bases spanning the gap. The germline CDR1 and CDR2 sequences are MNHEY and SMNVEV (reference sequence). For the second PCR, which ran for about 7 to 12 cycles, a sample-barcoded 5' primer and a J-beta primer mix were used. TCRdb reprocessed the 5' RACE reads with MiXCR, giving one entry per CDR3 protein. The sample consists of some 370,000 distinct CDR3 sequences, over 45% of them appearing once. The chain links TRBV27 to TRBJ2-3; D is possibly TRBD2 (6 bases). The specimen was blood. The sequence derives from a man between 60 and 75 years old in good health. The CDR3 DNA reads as TGTGCCAGCAGGGGGAGGAGCACAGATACGCAGTATTTT. It specifies CASRGRSTDTQYF.